The clone carrying this TCR beta chain occurred many times. What it binds is not known. Breast cancer patients provided tissue from their axillary draining lymph nodes. The sample is drawn from a study of breast tumors, draining lymph nodes, adjacent tissues. Study observations and caveats: Compared with lymph nodes, tumors were less diverse; compared with nontumor tissue, more. Most tumor T cells seemingly derive from lymph node, then expand in tumor.

Germline values: CDR1 DFQATT, CDR2 SNEGSKA (reference sequence). V lost 8 bases and J lost 9, with 20 bases in between. The CDR3 length is 13 residues. TCRdb passed the multiplex PCR reads through MiXCR, listing each CDR3 protein once. The sample includes 180,000 or so distinct CDR3 sequences, approximately 33% of them seen just once. The chain carries TRBV20-1 and TRBJ1-5, with D unclear. The sequence came from a female donor with breast cancer. Some clones in this sample may be carry-over from other donors' samples. Material for sequencing was axillary lymph node tissue. CDR3 bases: TGCAGTCACCGGCGGACGGCAAAATGGCCCCAGCATTTT. Its protein is CSHRRTAKWPQHF.